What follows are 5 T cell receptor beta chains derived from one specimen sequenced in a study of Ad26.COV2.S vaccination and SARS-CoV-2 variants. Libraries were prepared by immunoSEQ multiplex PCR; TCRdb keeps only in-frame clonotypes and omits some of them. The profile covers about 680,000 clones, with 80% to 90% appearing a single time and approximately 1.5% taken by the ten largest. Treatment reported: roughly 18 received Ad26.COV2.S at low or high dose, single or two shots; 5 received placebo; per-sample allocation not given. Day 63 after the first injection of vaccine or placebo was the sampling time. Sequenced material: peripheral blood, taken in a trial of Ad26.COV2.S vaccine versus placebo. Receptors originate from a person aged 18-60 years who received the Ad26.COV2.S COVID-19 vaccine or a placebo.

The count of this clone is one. The CDR3 protein is CASSSHRENTEAFF. The CDR3 DNA reads TGTGCCAGCAGTTCCCACAGGGAGAACACTGAAGCTTTCTTT. The V and J genes are TRBV27 and TRBJ1-1; TRBD1 is a possible D gene (6 bases). Germline values: CDR1 MNHEY, CDR2 SMNVEV (reference sequence). This CDR3 spans 14 amino acids. The V end lost 4 bases, the J end lost 1 base, and 10 bases lay between the germline ends.

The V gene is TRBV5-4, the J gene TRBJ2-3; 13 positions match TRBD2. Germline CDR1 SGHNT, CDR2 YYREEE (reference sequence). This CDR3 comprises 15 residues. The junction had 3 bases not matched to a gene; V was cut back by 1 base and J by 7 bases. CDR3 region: CASSLTSGRANTQYF. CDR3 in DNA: TGTGCCAGCAGCTTGACTAGCGGGAGGGCAAATACGCAGTATTTT.

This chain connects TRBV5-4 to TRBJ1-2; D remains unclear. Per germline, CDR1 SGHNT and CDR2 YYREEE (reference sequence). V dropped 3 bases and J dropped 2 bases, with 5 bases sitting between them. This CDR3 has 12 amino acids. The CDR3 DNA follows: TGTGCCAGCAGCTCTCCGAACTATGGCTACACCTTC. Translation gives CASSSPNYGYTF.

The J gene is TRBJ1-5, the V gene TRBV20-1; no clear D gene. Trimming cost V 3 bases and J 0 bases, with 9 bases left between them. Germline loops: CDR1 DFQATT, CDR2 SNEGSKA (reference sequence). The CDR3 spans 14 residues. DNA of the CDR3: TGCAGTGCTAGTCCGGCGACTAGCAATCAGCCCCAGCATTTT. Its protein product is CSASPATSNQPQHF.

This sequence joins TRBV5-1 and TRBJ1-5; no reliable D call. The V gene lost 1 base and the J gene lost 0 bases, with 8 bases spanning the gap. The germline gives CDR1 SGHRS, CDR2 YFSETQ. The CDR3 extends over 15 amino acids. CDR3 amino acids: CASSLLGSSNQPQHF. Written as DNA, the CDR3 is TGCGCCAGCAGCTTGCTGGGGTCTAGCAATCAGCCCCAGCATTTT.